The 4 T cell receptor beta chains below all came from one sample that was sequenced in a study of cytomegalovirus exposure and HLA in healthy donors. In the PCR, 60 Vbeta and 13 Jbeta primers were used. TCRdb keeps only in-frame clones here, not all; method: immunoSEQ multiplex PCR. This sample has about 150,000 clones; around 68% occur once, and the top ten carry roughly a tenth. The sequencing input was PBMCs. Source of these receptors: a man aged 30 to 45 in good health and CMV-seropositive.

The chain links TRBV6-5 to TRBJ2-7, with D possibly matching TRBD1 (6 bases). This CDR3 has 16 residues. With 0 bases removed from V and 2 bases from J, the gap between germline ends came to 14 bases. Germline CDR1 is MNHEY and CDR2 is SVGAGI. CDR3 protein: CASSYSPPGEPYEQYF. In DNA form, the CDR3 reads TGTGCCAGCAGTTACTCCCCCCCAGGGGAGCCCTACGAGCAGTACTTC.

V usage is TRBV5-5 and J usage is TRBJ2-7, with 9 positions matching TRBD1. Trimming at V came to 4 bases and at J to 2 bases, leaving 4 bases not matched to a gene. CDR1 is SGHKS, CDR2 YYEKEE, per germline (reference sequence). The CDR3 has 14 residues. The DNA of the CDR3 is TGTGCCAGCAGCATGACAGGGGGTACCTACGAGCAGTACTTC. Residues: CASSMTGGTYEQYF. Using reference TRBV5-5 and TRBJ2-7 for the parts outside the CDR3, the full variable domain is DAGVTQSPTHLIKTRGQQVTLRCSPISGHKSVSWYQQVLGQGPQFIFQYYEKEERGRGNFPDRFSARQFPNYSSELNVNALLLGDSALYLCASSMTGGTYEQYFGPGTRLTVT.

This clone was counted between two and nine times. The chain's CDR3 is CASSGRGTAEKLFF. As DNA, the CDR3 is TGTGCCAGCAGCGGCAGGGGGACAGCCGAAAAACTGTTTTTT. The chain is built from TRBV7-9 and TRBJ1-4; 7 positions match TRBD1. V lost 5 bases to trimming and J lost 8 bases; unmatched junction nucleotides: 8. CDR3 length: 14 residues. Germline V gene data show CDR1 as SEHNR and CDR2 as FQNEAQ (reference sequence).

The CDR3 region has the DNA TGTGCCTGGAGTCCACTCCCGGAGGCTGAAGCTTTCTTT. It translates to CAWSPLPEAEAFF. The V gene is TRBV30, the J gene TRBJ1-1; no firm D call. The V gene's germline CDR1 is GTSNPN and CDR2 SVGIG (reference sequence). This CDR3 region has 13 residues. V shed 2 bases and J shed 6 bases, with 13 bases lying between them.